These 25 T cell receptor beta chains were sequenced from one sample in a study of Tregs in tolerant kidney transplant recipients. Clones were sequenced by immunoSEQ multiplex PCR, and TCRdb holds only the in-frame ones, with some missing. Recorded for this sample: approximately 49,000 clones. Source: CD4+ T cells from blood, taken before the transplant. All receptors derive from a human donor who received a combined kidney and bone marrow transplant.

About this clone itself: Read data end 3 residues before the CDR3 end; the end is taken from the germline J gene. J is TRBJ1-2 and V is TRBV19; D possibly corresponds to TRBD1 (5 bases). Germline V gene sequence: CDR1 LNHDA, CDR2 SQIVND (reference sequence). V was clipped by 7 bases and J by 5 bases, with 14 bases between them. The CDR3 runs 13 residues. The CDR3 here is CASIGRGGYGYTF. The sequenced CDR3 bases are TGTGCCAGTATTGGGAGGGGCGGATATGGC.

Notes on this clone: The read terminates 3 residues ahead of where the CDR3 ends, so the germline J gene completes it. J is TRBJ2-7 and V is TRBV7-2; 7 bases line up with TRBD1. The CDR3 spans 15 residues. Trimming took 6 bases from V and 3 from J; bases not matched to a gene: 11. Per germline, CDR1 SGHTA and CDR2 FQGNSA. The CDR3 bases that were read are TGTGCCAGCAGTCGATCCCCGGGACAGAACTACGAG. As protein: CASSRSPGQNYE. The complete CDR3 protein is CASSRSPGQNYEQYF.

As to this clone: The read ends 3 residues shy of where the CDR3 ends; the end is completed using the germline J gene. The sample carries other DNA sequences with the same CDR3. The chain combines TRBV20-1 with TRBJ2-1; 7 positions match TRBD2. Unmatched junction bases numbered 14, after V lost 6 bases and J lost 6 bases. From germline, CDR1 is DFQATT and CDR2 SNEGSKA (reference sequence). The CDR3 consists of 15 residues. The CDR3 loop reads CSAPVRGTGGNEQFF. CDR3 bases read: TGCAGTGCCCCAGTACGGGGGACGGGGGGCAATGAG.

The CDR3 sequence: CASNRDTARNQPQHF. Partial CDR3 DNA: TGTGCCAGCAACCGTGACACTGCTCGCAATCAGCCC. J is TRBJ1-5 and V is TRBV2; D call uncertain. The read ends 3 residues shy of where the CDR3 ends; the end is completed using the germline J gene. The CDR3 is 15 residues long. Deletions cut 7 bases from V and 2 bases from J, with 15 bases between. Germline V gives CDR1 SNHLY, CDR2 FYNNEI.

Concerning this clone: The CDR3 goes on 3 residues after the read ends, and that part is filled in from the germline J gene. V is TRBV2 and J is TRBJ2-5; 8 positions agree with TRBD2. Trimming removed 10 bases from V and 1 base from J; junction bases left unmatched: 8. CDR1 SNHLY and CDR2 FYNNEI come from the germline V gene. The CDR3 covers 14 residues. CDR3 bases read: TGTGCCACCGGGGCTAGCGGGTTCCAAGAGACC. As protein: CATGASGFQET. The full CDR3 protein reads CATGASGFQETQYF.

The CDR3: CASSSGTSGAPYEQYF. The sequenced CDR3 bases are TGTGCCAGCAGCTCCGGGACTAGCGGGGCCCCCTACGAG. The chain uses TRBV7-6 and TRBJ2-7; 13 nucleotides align to TRBD2. With the read ending 3 residues before the CDR3 end, the germline J gene is used to fill in that end. There are 16 residues in the CDR3. Trimming removed 4 bases from V and 2 bases from J; junction bases left unmatched: 5. Germline CDR1 and CDR2: SGHVS and FNYEAQ. The variable domain in full, completed from reference TRBV7-6 and TRBJ2-7, reads GAGVSQSPRYKVTKRGQDVALRCDPISGHVSLYWYRQALGQGPEFLTYFNYEAQQDKSGLPNDRFSAERPEGSISTLTIQRTEQRDSAMYRCASSSGTSGAPYEQYFGPGTRLTVT.

With regard to this clone: The CDR3 goes on 3 residues after the read ends, and that part is filled in from the germline J gene. The genes are TRBV5-1 and TRBJ1-2, with D possibly TRBD1 on 6 matching bases. Per the germline V gene, CDR1 is SGHRS and CDR2 is YFSETQ. The CDR3 totals 14 residues. V shed 0 bases and J shed 4 bases, with 10 bases lying between them. CDR3 protein: CASSLVATGYGYTF. The sequenced CDR3 bases are TGCGCCAGCAGCTTGGTTGCGACAGGCTATGGC.

Of note for this clone: Coverage ceases 3 residues before the CDR3 finishes, and the germline J gene fills in the end. This rearrangement joins TRBV10-3 to TRBJ2-1; 8 nucleotides line up with TRBD2. This CDR3 has 15 residues. Per the germline V gene, CDR1 is ENHRY and CDR2 is SYGVKD. J gave up 6 bases and V 6 bases, and 10 bases lay outside the gene matches. The DNA read from the CDR3 is TGTGCCATCAGGGCTCTAGCGGGTGGGGGCAATGAG. It specifies CAIRALAGGGNE. The full CDR3 reads CAIRALAGGGNEQFF.

About this clone: The missing CDR3 end, 3 residues past where the read stops, is filled in from the germline J gene. The chain recombines TRBV20-1 with TRBJ2-1; 10 bases match TRBD2. CDR3 length equals 14 residues. Germline lookup yields CDR1 DFQATT and CDR2 SNEGSKA (reference sequence). The V gene end was trimmed by 3 bases and the J gene end by 7 bases; junction bases not matched to a gene: 6. Partial CDR3 DNA: TGCAGTGCTAGGGGGATAGCGGGAGGAAATGAG. As protein: CSARGIAGGNE. The complete CDR3 protein is CSARGIAGGNEQFF.

With respect to this clone: Read sequence stops 3 residues before the CDR3 end, and the germline J gene provides the missing end. The rearrangement links TRBV5-1 to TRBJ2-6; 10 bases line up with TRBD1. This CDR3 is built from 18 residues. Germline V gene sequence: CDR1 SGHRS, CDR2 YFSETQ. V dropped 0 bases and J dropped 2; count of bases not matched to a gene: 5. CDR3 DNA, as far as it was read: TGCGCCAGCAGCTTGGGGGACAGGGGACTGGCTGGGGCCAACGTC. Translation: CASSLGDRGLAGANV. The complete CDR3 protein is CASSLGDRGLAGANVLTF.

For this clone: The read falls 3 residues short of the CDR3 end, and the missing part is taken from the germline J gene. The V call is TRBV5-1, the J call TRBJ1-4; TRBD1 is a possible D gene (6 bases). The CDR3 totals 17 residues. Trimming pared 0 bases from V and 1 base from J, leaving 13 bases between. The germline V gene has CDR1 SGHRS and CDR2 YFSETQ. CDR3 sequence: CASSLERGSLTNEKLFF. The DNA read from the CDR3 is TGCGCCAGCAGCTTGGAAAGGGGGAGTCTAACTAATGAAAAA. Based on the CDR3 plus reference TRBV5-1 and TRBJ1-4, the full variable domain is KAGVTQTPRYLIKTRGQQVTLSCSPISGHRSVSWYQQTPGQGLQFLFEYFSETQRNKGNFPGRFSGRQFSNSRSEMNVSTLELGDSALYLCASSLERGSLTNEKLFFGSGTQLSVL.

On this clone itself: The sequenced fragment ends 3 residues before the CDR3 boundary, so the rest is inferred from the germline J gene. V and J are TRBV7-9 and TRBJ1-4; a weak D match, TRBD1 (5 bases). In germline, CDR1 is SEHNR, CDR2 FQNEAQ (reference sequence). The germline V and J ends were trimmed by 5 bases and 5 bases, with 12 bases remaining between them. This CDR3 has 14 residues. The part of the CDR3 DNA that was read is TGTGCCAGCAGCAAACAGGTCGGAAATGAAAAA. This sequence encodes CASSKQVGNEK. The entire CDR3 protein is CASSKQVGNEKLFF.

About this clone: One junction end disagrees with the germline gene, perhaps due to a read error. The covered CDR3 bases are TGTGCCAGCTCTCGGACAGGTCAATGGAACAGCGGGGAG. This codes for CASSRTGQWNSGE. The complete CDR3 protein is CASSRTGQWNSGELFF. This chain connects TRBV18 to TRBJ2-2; TRBD1 matches 7 bases. The read falls 3 residues short of the CDR3 end, and the missing part is taken from the germline J gene. The germline CDR1 and CDR2 sequences are KGHSH and LQKENI. This CDR3 region has 16 residues. Supplemented by reference TRBV18 and TRBJ2-2, the full variable domain reads NAGVMQNPRHLVRRRGQEARLRCSPMKGHSHVYWYRQLPEEGLKFMVYLQKENIIDESGMPKERFSAEFPKEGPSILRIQQVVRGDSAAYFCASSRTGQWNSGELFFGEGSRLTVL.

With regard to this clone: The read is 3 residues too short to cover the CDR3 end, so that end is filled in from the germline J gene. V usage is TRBV5-1 and J usage is TRBJ2-2; D unresolved. CDR1 is SGHRS, CDR2 YFSETQ, per germline. This CDR3 spans 11 amino acids. Trimming left V 5 bases short and J 7 bases short, with 6 bases between. The CDR3 loop is CASRADGELFF. Incomplete CDR3 DNA: TGCGCCAGCAGGGCAGACGGGGAG.

As regards this clone: The read finishes 3 residues shy of the CDR3 end, and the germline J gene is used to complete it. V gene TRBV20-1 combines with J gene TRBJ2-3; D unresolved. Germline V gene lookup returns CDR1 DFQATT and CDR2 SNEGSKA (reference sequence). V lost 0 bases and J 5 bases, leaving 6 bases between the germline ends. This CDR3 has 12 residues. CDR3 residues: CSARDDRDTQYF. Incomplete CDR3 DNA: TGCAGTGCTAGAGATGATAGAGATACG.

As to this clone: The read stops 3 residues short of the end of the CDR3; the missing end is completed from the germline J gene. The chain couples TRBV19 to TRBJ2-3; 7 positions agree with TRBD1. The V and J ends lost 5 bases and 0 bases, in that order; junction bases with no gene match: 11. The CDR3 totals 17 residues. Germline values: CDR1 LNHDA, CDR2 SQIVND (reference sequence). The CDR3 protein is CASSASLRQGSTDTQYF. The DNA read from the CDR3 is TGTGCCAGTAGTGCATCCCTTAGACAGGGAAGCACAGATACG. Based on the CDR3 plus reference TRBV19 and TRBJ2-3, the full variable domain is DGGITQSPKYLFRKEGQNVTLSCEQNLNHDAMYWYRQDPGQGLRLIYYSQIVNDFQKGDIAEGYSVSREKKESFPLTVTSAQKNPTAFYLCASSASLRQGSTDTQYFGPGTRLTVL.

A word on this clone: The read gets to within 3 residues of the CDR3 end, and the germline J gene fills in the rest. V usage is TRBV19 and J usage is TRBJ2-3; the match to TRBD2 covers 12 bases. Germline-derived CDR1 and CDR2 are LNHDA and SQIVND (reference sequence). CDR3 size: 13 residues. The CDR3 here is CASRRLAGEAQYF. Incomplete CDR3 DNA: TGTGCCAGTAGAAGACTAGCGGGAGAGGCG.

A remark on this clone: The read ends 3 residues shy of where the CDR3 ends; the end is completed using the germline J gene. This chain connects TRBV4-2 to TRBJ2-3, with 11 bases lining up with TRBD2. From germline, CDR1 is LGHNA and CDR2 YNFKEQ. This CDR3 region has 17 residues. J was trimmed by 7 bases and V by 0 bases; bases with no gene match: 9. The CDR3 here is CASSQEVIAGGPNTQYF. Partial CDR3 DNA: TGTGCCAGCAGCCAAGAGGTAATAGCGGGAGGGCCCAATACG.

Comment on this clone: The CDR3 goes on 3 residues after the read ends, and that part is filled in from the germline J gene. This chain uses TRBV5-1 with TRBJ1-1; weak D call: TRBD1 (5 bases). Germline CDR1 is SGHRS and CDR2 is YFSETQ. The length of the CDR3 is 14 residues. V was cut by 4 bases and J by 1 base, with 11 bases left in between. The CDR3 DNA, read in part, is TGCGCCAGCAGCCTAAGTACAGGGAACACTGAA. Translation gives CASSLSTGNTE. The entire CDR3 reads CASSLSTGNTEAFF.

As to this clone: The read falls 3 residues short of the CDR3 end, and the missing part is taken from the germline J gene. The rearrangement uses TRBV5-1 and TRBJ2-7, with TRBD2 as a possible D gene (5 bases). Germline loops: CDR1 SGHRS, CDR2 YFSETQ. V was pared by 0 bases and J by 5 bases, with 15 bases between. The CDR3 length is 15 residues. CDR3 DNA (partial): TGCGCCAGCAGCTTGGGGCGGGTCCCCGGGCACGAG. As protein: CASSLGRVPGHE. The complete CDR3 reads CASSLGRVPGHEQYF.

Remarks on this clone: The CDR3 is cut off 3 residues early in the read; its end comes from the germline J gene. The rearrangement joins TRBV5-1 to TRBJ2-7; 10 positions agree with TRBD1. V shed 4 bases, J shed 3 bases, and the junction held 4 bases outside the gene matches. Germline assignment: CDR1 SGHRS and CDR2 YFSETQ. CDR3 length: 14 amino acids. CDR3 sequence reads: CASSRTGGNYEQYF. The CDR3 DNA, read in part, is TGCGCCAGCAGCCGGACAGGGGGGAACTACGAG.

With respect to this clone: Sequencing ends 3 residues short of the CDR3 end; the germline J gene provides the rest. The J gene is TRBJ2-2, the V gene TRBV20-1, with TRBD2 as a possible D gene (7 bases). This CDR3 has 15 residues. Germline V gives CDR1 DFQATT, CDR2 SNEGSKA (reference sequence). The V and J ends lost 4 bases and 5 bases respectively, with 17 bases between them. This chain's CDR3 is CSATGAGDRTGELFF. The CDR3 bases that were read are TGCAGTGCTACTGGCGCGGGAGACAGGACCGGGGAG.

Regarding this clone: The sample has other DNA sequences that encode this CDR3 too. The CDR3 here is CAWSVGGARGYTF. The sequenced part of the CDR3 DNA is TGTGCCTGGAGTGTAGGGGGGGCGCGAGGC. The chain has TRBV30 and TRBJ1-2; maybe TRBD1 (6 bases). The sequenced fragment ends 3 residues before the CDR3 boundary, so the rest is inferred from the germline J gene. CDR3 length: 13 amino acids. The germline gives CDR1 GTSNPN, CDR2 SVGIG (reference sequence).

In regard to this clone: Read data end 3 residues before the CDR3 end; the end is taken from the germline J gene. The genes are TRBV20-1 and TRBJ1-1, with a possible D match to TRBD1 (5 bases). From germline, CDR1 is DFQATT and CDR2 SNEGSKA (reference sequence). This CDR3 contains 11 residues. The CDR3 here is CSGRPRQRAFF. The DNA read from the CDR3 is TGCAGCGGTCGTCCCAGACAGAGG.

As to this clone: The read is 3 residues too short to cover the CDR3 end, so that end is filled in from the germline J gene. J is TRBJ2-1 and V is TRBV7-6; 8 positions match TRBD2. Germline V gives CDR1 SGHVS, CDR2 FNYEAQ. The CDR3 covers 15 residues. Trimming took 5 bases from V and 3 from J; bases not matched to a gene: 6. CDR3 residues: CASSPGTSFYNEQFF. The sequenced part of the CDR3 DNA is TGTGCCAGCAGCCCCGGGACTAGTTTCTACAATGAG.